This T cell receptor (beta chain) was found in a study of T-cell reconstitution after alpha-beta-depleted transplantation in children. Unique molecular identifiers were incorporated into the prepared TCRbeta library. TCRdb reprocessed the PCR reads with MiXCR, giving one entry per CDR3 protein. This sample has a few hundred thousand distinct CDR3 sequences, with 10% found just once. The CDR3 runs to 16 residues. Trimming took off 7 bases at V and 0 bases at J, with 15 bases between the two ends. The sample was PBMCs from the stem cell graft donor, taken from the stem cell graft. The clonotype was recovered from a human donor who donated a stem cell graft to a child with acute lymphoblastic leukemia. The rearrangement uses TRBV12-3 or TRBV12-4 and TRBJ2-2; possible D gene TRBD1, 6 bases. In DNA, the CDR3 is TGTGCCAGCACCCAAACAGGGATCACGAACACCGGGGAGCTGTTTTTT. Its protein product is CASTQTGITNTGELFF.